This T cell receptor beta chain was sequenced for a study of T cell repertoires in cytomegalovirus infection. Overall study context: Both CMV infection and a matching HLA type were indicated by public TCR beta signatures.

Comments on this clonotype: The target antigen is unknown.

With 7 bases removed from V and 4 bases from J, the gap between germline ends came to 13 bases. This CDR3 is built from 13 residues. In germline, CDR1 is MNHNY, CDR2 SVGAGI (reference sequence). TCRdb redid the calling of the reads with MiXCR, one entry per CDR3 protein. In the table there are some 320,000 distinct CDR3 sequences, roughly 28% of which are singletons. The chain links TRBV6-6 to TRBJ1-2, with TRBD1 as a possible D gene (5 bases). The source was cultured PBMCs, collected from culture after CMV antigen stimulation. The receptor was isolated from a human donor in good health (CMV status not recorded). Some clones in this sample may be carry-over from other donors' samples. The CDR3 coding sequence is TGTGCCAGCACGGGGGGACTGATCTATGGCTACACCTTC. Its protein is CASTGGLIYGYTF.